Listed below are T cell receptor beta chains from one sample, sequenced in a study of cytomegalovirus exposure and HLA in healthy donors. Sequencing used immunoSEQ multiplex PCR; TCRdb keeps in-frame clones, though not all of them. The data contain 120,000 to 150,000 clones, 82% of them seen just once; the ten biggest clones take up around 2.4%. What was sequenced was PBMCs. These receptors originate from a male donor in good health and CMV-seronegative. Both conserved end residues are part of each CDR3. The order of the fields is J gene, clone size, D gene, V gene, CDR3 DNA, CDR3 protein. D genes are given only for firm matches. Size tells how often a clone was seen (once, few, many) or the class of an expanded clone, and some rows leave it out.

J gene: TRBJ2-3; clone size: few; D gene: -; V gene: TRBV5-6; CDR3 DNA: TGTGCCAGCAGCCCAGACAGGTACACAGATACGCAGTATTTT; CDR3 protein: CASSPDRYTDTQYF
J gene: TRBJ2-7; clone size: -; D gene: TRBD2; V gene: TRBV13; CDR3 DNA: TGTGCCAGCACCGAAAGGGTAGCGGGAGAAGACGAGCAGTACTTC; CDR3 protein: CASTERVAGEDEQYF
J gene: TRBJ1-1; clone size: once; D gene: -; V gene: TRBV6-4; CDR3 DNA: TGTGCCAGCAGTGACGGTCGGGGCACTGAAGCTTTCTTT; CDR3 protein: CASSDGRGTEAFF
J gene: TRBJ2-5; clone size: -; D gene: -; V gene: TRBV18; CDR3 DNA: TGTGCCAGCGCGAAACGTCAGGGAAGTCAAGAGACCCAGTACTTC; CDR3 protein: CASAKRQGSQETQYF
J gene: TRBJ2-7; clone size: -; D gene: -; V gene: TRBV4-3; CDR3 DNA: TGCGCCAGCAGCCAGCTAGCCCTTGACTCCTACGAGCAGTACTTC; CDR3 protein: CASSQLALDSYEQYF
J gene: TRBJ1-5; clone size: -; D gene: TRBD1; V gene: TRBV18; CDR3 DNA: TGTGCCAGCTCACCTAACGACCCAGGGGGAGAGGGGTATCAGCCCCAGCATTTT; CDR3 protein: CASSPNDPGGEGYQPQHF
J gene: TRBJ1-1; clone size: -; D gene: -; V gene: TRBV28; CDR3 DNA: TGTGCCAGCAGTTTGGGGAGGTACACTGAAGCTTTCTTT; CDR3 protein: CASSLGRYTEAFF
J gene: TRBJ1-2; clone size: -; D gene: TRBD1; V gene: TRBV19; CDR3 DNA: TGTGCCAGTAGTTATCCCGCAGGGGGCATGACCTATGGCTACACCTTC; CDR3 protein: CASSYPAGGMTYGYTF
J gene: TRBJ2-2; clone size: -; D gene: -; V gene: TRBV25-1; CDR3 DNA: TGTGCCAGCAGTGCCCTCCTACAGGGCACCGGGGAGCTGTTTTTT; CDR3 protein: CASSALLQGTGELFF
J gene: TRBJ1-5; clone size: -; D gene: -; V gene: TRBV18; CDR3 DNA: TGTGCCAGCTCAATTTCTGCGGGATTAGGGCAGCCCCAGCATTTT; CDR3 protein: CASSISAGLGQPQHF
J gene: TRBJ2-2; clone size: few; D gene: -; V gene: TRBV2; CDR3 DNA: TGTGCCAGCACTGCTGCTATCCCCACCGGGGAGCTGTTTTTT; CDR3 protein: CASTAAIPTGELFF
J gene: TRBJ2-7; clone size: -; D gene: TRBD2; V gene: TRBV19; CDR3 DNA: TGTGCCAGTAGTATAGTAAGCGGGGCCCACGAGCAGTACTTC; CDR3 protein: CASSIVSGAHEQYF
J gene: TRBJ1-2; clone size: -; D gene: TRBD1; V gene: TRBV29-1; CDR3 DNA: TGCAGCGTGGGGGACAGGGTGGATGGCTACACCTTC; CDR3 protein: CSVGDRVDGYTF
J gene: TRBJ2-1; clone size: once; D gene: TRBD2; V gene: TRBV11-2; CDR3 DNA: TGTGCCAGCAGCGTAACCAAACAAGCGGGAGGGCGTGCGAATGAGCAGTTCTTC; CDR3 protein: CASSVTKQAGGRANEQFF
J gene: TRBJ1-5; clone size: -; D gene: TRBD1; V gene: TRBV6-1; CDR3 DNA: TGTGCCAGCAGTTCTCAGGGGGCTGGGGATCAGCCCCAGCATTTT; CDR3 protein: CASSSQGAGDQPQHF